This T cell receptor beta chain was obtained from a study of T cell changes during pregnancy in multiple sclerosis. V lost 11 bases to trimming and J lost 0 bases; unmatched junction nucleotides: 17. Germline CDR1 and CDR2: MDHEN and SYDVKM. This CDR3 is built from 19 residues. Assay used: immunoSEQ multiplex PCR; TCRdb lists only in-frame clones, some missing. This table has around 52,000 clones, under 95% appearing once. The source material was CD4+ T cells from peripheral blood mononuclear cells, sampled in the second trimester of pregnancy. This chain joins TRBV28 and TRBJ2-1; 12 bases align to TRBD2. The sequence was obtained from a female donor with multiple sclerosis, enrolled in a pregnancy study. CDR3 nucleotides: TGTGCCGCAGGGTCTCTGGGACTAGCGGGCCCGAGCTCCTACAATGAGCAGTTCTTC. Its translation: CAAGSLGLAGPSSYNEQFF.